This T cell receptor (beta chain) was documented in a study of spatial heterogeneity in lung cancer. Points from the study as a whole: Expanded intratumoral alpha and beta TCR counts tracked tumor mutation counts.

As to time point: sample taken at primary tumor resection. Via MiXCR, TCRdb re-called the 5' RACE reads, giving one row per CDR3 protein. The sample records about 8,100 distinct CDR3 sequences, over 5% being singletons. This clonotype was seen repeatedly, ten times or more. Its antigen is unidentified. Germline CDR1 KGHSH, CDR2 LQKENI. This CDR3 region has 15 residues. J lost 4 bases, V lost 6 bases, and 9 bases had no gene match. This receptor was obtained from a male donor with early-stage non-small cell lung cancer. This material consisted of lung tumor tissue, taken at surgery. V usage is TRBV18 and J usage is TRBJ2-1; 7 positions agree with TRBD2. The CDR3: CASSPLSSGYNEQFF. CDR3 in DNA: TGTGCCAGCTCTCCGCTATCTAGCGGTTACAATGAGCAGTTCTTC.